This entry features one T cell receptor beta chain sequence. This sample was included in a study of tumor-infiltrating lymphocytes in localized non-small cell lung cancer. Germline V gives CDR1 SGHAT, CDR2 FQNNGV. This CDR3 has 17 residues. V lost 5 bases and J lost 6, with 25 bases in between. Measured with immunoSEQ multiplex PCR; TCRdb has only the in-frame clones, and not every one. The table has 21,000 or so clones, around 80% seen once; the top ten hold around 3.5%. Specimen: lung tumor tissue. The sequence came from a human donor with non-small cell lung cancer. V usage is TRBV11-2 and J usage is TRBJ1-2; D may be TRBD1 (6 bases). In DNA, the CDR3 is TGTGCCAGCAGCCTGGGGAGGGGGAGTTCTTATGGTAATGGCTACACCTTC. Translating gives CASSLGRGSSYGNGYTF.